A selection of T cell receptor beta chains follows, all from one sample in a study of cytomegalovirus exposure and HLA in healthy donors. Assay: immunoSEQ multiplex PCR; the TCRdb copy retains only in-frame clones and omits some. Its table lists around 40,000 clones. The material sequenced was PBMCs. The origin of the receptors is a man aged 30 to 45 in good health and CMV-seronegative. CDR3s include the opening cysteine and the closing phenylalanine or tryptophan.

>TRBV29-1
CSVEFRIKNTEAFF
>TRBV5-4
CASSQSPSSSYEQYF
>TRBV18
CASSPIRELNYGYTF
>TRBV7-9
CASSLADSSSYEQYF
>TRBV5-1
CASSLSTGYNTEAFF
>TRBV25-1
CASSDLAGPTDTQYF
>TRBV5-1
CASGDSFSPYGYTF
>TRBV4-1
CASSQGFKLGRIPTRSYEQYF
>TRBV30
CAWSARLAAGELFF
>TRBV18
CASSPYEPYEQYF
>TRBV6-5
CASSYEREGLYEQYF
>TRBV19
CASSPPAGIGSNQPQHF
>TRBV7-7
CASSRDRVSETQYF
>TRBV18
CASSRSAGTGSSMNTEAFF
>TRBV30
CAWGGQSNTEAFF
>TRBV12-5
CASAYRRNTEAFF
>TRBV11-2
CASSSGTSGREKTQYF
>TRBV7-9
CASSLVSGKIGELFF
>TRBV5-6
CASSPQLPGTAYSPLHF
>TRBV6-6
CASIHGGGLAAQGQFF
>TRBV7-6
CASTGLAGVENEQFF
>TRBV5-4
CASSWGTYGEAFF
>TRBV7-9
CASSLDAGYNYGYTF
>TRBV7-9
CASSLSESHYEQYF
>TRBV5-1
CASSSQGHETQYF
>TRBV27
CASSLNDGYEQYF
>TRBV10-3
CAITSGAYEQYF